A selection of T cell receptor beta chains follows, all from one sample in a study of OX40 agonist ivuxolimab in advanced cancers. Profiling relied on immunoSEQ multiplex PCR, and the TCRdb table lists in-frame clones only, not all of them. Of 40,000 or so clones listed, roughly 90% are singletons. Sequences were derived from CD4+ or CD8+ T cells sorted from blood, sampled in a trial of the OX40 agonist ivuxolimab. These receptors were obtained from an adult with an advanced solid tumor such as melanoma, head and neck, liver or kidney cancer. CDR3s include the opening cysteine and the closing phenylalanine or tryptophan. A D gene is named only where the DNA matches it firmly. Size tells how often a clone was seen (once, few, many) or the class of an expanded clone, and some rows leave it out.

v_gene: TRBV28; d_gene: -; j_gene: TRBJ2-1; abundance: -; CDR3nt: TGTGCCAGCAGCTTGGGGGCGTCACGGGTGTACAATGAGCAGTTCTTC; CDR3aa: CASSLGASRVYNEQFF
v_gene: TRBV7-9; d_gene: -; j_gene: TRBJ1-4; abundance: -; CDR3nt: TGTGCCAGCAGCCCCAGGGGAGAAATCGAAAAACTGTTTTTT; CDR3aa: CASSPRGEIEKLFF
v_gene: TRBV29-1; d_gene: -; j_gene: TRBJ1-1; abundance: -; CDR3nt: TGCAGCGTTGAAGGAGACAGTTACACTGAAGCTTTCTTT; CDR3aa: CSVEGDSYTEAFF
v_gene: TRBV6-5; d_gene: -; j_gene: TRBJ2-7; abundance: once; CDR3nt: TGTGCCAGCAGTTACTTCGGGGTTTCTCCCTACGAGCAGTACTTC; CDR3aa: CASSYFGVSPYEQYF
v_gene: TRBV7-9; d_gene: -; j_gene: TRBJ1-2; abundance: -; CDR3nt: TGTGCCAGCAGCTTAGGGACGTCTAACTATGGCTACACCTTC; CDR3aa: CASSLGTSNYGYTF
v_gene: TRBV7-9; d_gene: -; j_gene: TRBJ2-1; abundance: -; CDR3nt: TGTGCCAGCAGCTTAGGGGGGATGGGAGAGCAGTTCTTC; CDR3aa: CASSLGGMGEQFF
v_gene: TRBV7-9; d_gene: -; j_gene: TRBJ1-2; abundance: -; CDR3nt: TGTGCCACAATGATGCATGGCTACACCTTC; CDR3aa: CATMMHGYTF
v_gene: TRBV19; d_gene: -; j_gene: TRBJ1-1; abundance: once; CDR3nt: TGTGCCAGTAGTAACGGACGGCTAAACACTGAAGCTTTCTTT; CDR3aa: CASSNGRLNTEAFF
v_gene: TRBV23-1; d_gene: -; j_gene: TRBJ1-4; abundance: -; CDR3nt: TGCGCCAGCAGTCAATCCCCTAATGAAAAACTGTTTTTT; CDR3aa: CASSQSPNEKLFF
v_gene: TRBV11-2; d_gene: -; j_gene: TRBJ2-1; abundance: -; CDR3nt: TGTGCCAGCAGCTCAAATTCCAGGGTCCATGAGCAGTTCTTC; CDR3aa: CASSSNSRVHEQFF
v_gene: TRBV15; d_gene: TRBD1; j_gene: TRBJ2-7; abundance: -; CDR3nt: TGTGCCACCAGCAGGACCGGGACAGGGGACGAGCAGTACTTC; CDR3aa: CATSRTGTGDEQYF
v_gene: TRBV27; d_gene: TRBD2; j_gene: TRBJ2-3; abundance: once; CDR3nt: TGTGCCAGCAGTTGGCGGGGGGCCCCAGATACGCAGTATTTT; CDR3aa: CASSWRGAPDTQYF
v_gene: TRBV18; d_gene: TRBD2; j_gene: TRBJ2-5; abundance: -; CDR3nt: TGTGCCAGCTCAGCGGGGGGCCAAGAGACCCAGTACTTC; CDR3aa: CASSAGGQETQYF
v_gene: TRBV6-5; d_gene: -; j_gene: TRBJ1-1; abundance: -; CDR3nt: TGTGCCAGCAGTTACGACGGGGAGGTGACTGAAGCTTTCTTT; CDR3aa: CASSYDGEVTEAFF
v_gene: TRBV7-9; d_gene: -; j_gene: TRBJ1-1; abundance: -; CDR3nt: TGTGCCAGCAGCTTATATCCGGGTGCTGAAGCTTTCTTT; CDR3aa: CASSLYPGAEAFF
v_gene: TRBV7-2; d_gene: TRBD1; j_gene: TRBJ2-6; abundance: -; CDR3nt: TGTGCCAGCAGCCTCGGGACAGCTGGGGCCAACGTCCTGACTTTC; CDR3aa: CASSLGTAGANVLTF
v_gene: TRBV10-3; d_gene: -; j_gene: TRBJ1-6; abundance: -; CDR3nt: TGTGCCATCAGTGAGGGAGACTATAATTCACCCCTCCACTTT; CDR3aa: CAISEGDYNSPLHF
v_gene: TRBV11-2; d_gene: -; j_gene: TRBJ1-2; abundance: -; CDR3nt: TGTGCCAGCAGCTCTCCTGGGGGGCTCCTATATGGCTACACCTTC; CDR3aa: CASSSPGGLLYGYTF
v_gene: TRBV18; d_gene: TRBD1; j_gene: TRBJ2-1; abundance: -; CDR3nt: TGTGCCAGCTCACCGAAATCGACAGGGAGTGATGAGCAGTTCTTC; CDR3aa: CASSPKSTGSDEQFF
v_gene: TRBV30; d_gene: -; j_gene: TRBJ2-1; abundance: few; CDR3nt: TGTGCCTGGGTTGAAGACTCCTACAATGAGCAGTTCTTC; CDR3aa: CAWVEDSYNEQFF
v_gene: TRBV2; d_gene: TRBD2; j_gene: TRBJ2-7; abundance: -; CDR3nt: TGTGCCAGCAGTGAAGGAGCGGGGGGGCGGTACGAGCAGTACTTC; CDR3aa: CASSEGAGGRYEQYF
v_gene: TRBV11-2; d_gene: -; j_gene: TRBJ2-7; abundance: -; CDR3nt: TGTGCCAGCAGCAGCCTCCGGGCCGTTTACGAGCAGTACTTC; CDR3aa: CASSSLRAVYEQYF
v_gene: TRBV5-4; d_gene: TRBD1; j_gene: TRBJ1-6; abundance: -; CDR3nt: TGTGCCAGCAGACAACGACAGGGCTTATGGTCACCCCTCCACTTT; CDR3aa: CASRQRQGLWSPLHF
v_gene: TRBV11-2; d_gene: -; j_gene: TRBJ2-3; abundance: -; CDR3nt: TGTGCCAGCAGCCAGACCCTAGATACGCAGTATTTT; CDR3aa: CASSQTLDTQYF
v_gene: TRBV9; d_gene: TRBD1; j_gene: TRBJ1-1; abundance: -; CDR3nt: TGTGCCAGCAGCGTAGGGGGACAGCTGAACACTGAAGCTTTCTTT; CDR3aa: CASSVGGQLNTEAFF
v_gene: TRBV4-1; d_gene: -; j_gene: TRBJ2-5; abundance: -; CDR3nt: TGCGCCAGCAGCCAAGATCACGGCGGGTACCAAGAGACCCAGTACTTC; CDR3aa: CASSQDHGGYQETQYF
v_gene: TRBV4-3; d_gene: -; j_gene: TRBJ2-3; abundance: few; CDR3nt: TGCGCCAGCAGCCAAGTATCGGACTGGGGTACAGATACGCAGTATTTT; CDR3aa: CASSQVSDWGTDTQYF
v_gene: TRBV28; d_gene: -; j_gene: TRBJ2-3; abundance: -; CDR3nt: TGTGCCAGCAGTTTGTACGAGAGACTGTCCACAGATACGCAGTATTTT; CDR3aa: CASSLYERLSTDTQYF
v_gene: TRBV11-2; d_gene: -; j_gene: TRBJ1-2; abundance: -; CDR3nt: TGTGCCAGCAGTGGAGGGGTCCTCCTTAACTATGGCTACACCTTC; CDR3aa: CASSGGVLLNYGYTF
v_gene: TRBV5-8; d_gene: TRBD1; j_gene: TRBJ2-5; abundance: -; CDR3nt: TGTGCCAGCAGCGGGGGGACAGGGGGCCAAGAGACCCAGTACTTC; CDR3aa: CASSGGTGGQETQYF
v_gene: TRBV29-1; d_gene: -; j_gene: TRBJ2-3; abundance: -; CDR3nt: TGCAGCGATTGTTGGGGTTTACGGACAGATACGCAGTATTTT; CDR3aa: CSDCWGLRTDTQYF
v_gene: TRBV27; d_gene: -; j_gene: TRBJ2-5; abundance: -; CDR3nt: TGTGCCAGCAGTTTATCGGACGGGGGAATCGAGACCCAGTACTTC; CDR3aa: CASSLSDGGIETQYF
v_gene: TRBV11-3; d_gene: TRBD1; j_gene: TRBJ2-5; abundance: -; CDR3nt: TGTGCCAGCAGCTCCACAGGGGGAGAGACCCAGTACTTC; CDR3aa: CASSSTGGETQYF
v_gene: TRBV7-9; d_gene: TRBD1; j_gene: TRBJ2-6; abundance: -; CDR3nt: TGTGCCAGCAGCTTAAGTGGACAGGGCTCTGGGGCCAACGTCCTGACTTTC; CDR3aa: CASSLSGQGSGANVLTF
v_gene: TRBV29-1; d_gene: -; j_gene: TRBJ1-1; abundance: -; CDR3nt: TGCAGCGCGGGACGGACTGAAGCTTTCTTT; CDR3aa: CSAGRTEAFF
v_gene: TRBV7-2; d_gene: -; j_gene: TRBJ1-5; abundance: -; CDR3nt: TGTGCCAGCAGCTTAGTAGGGTCAAATCAGCCCCAGCATTTT; CDR3aa: CASSLVGSNQPQHF
v_gene: TRBV10-1; d_gene: TRBD1; j_gene: TRBJ2-1; abundance: -; CDR3nt: TGCGCCAGCAGTGAGAAGAGGACAGGGCGGCCCAATGAGCAGTTCTTC; CDR3aa: CASSEKRTGRPNEQFF
v_gene: TRBV4-1; d_gene: TRBD2; j_gene: TRBJ2-1; abundance: -; CDR3nt: TGCGCCAGCAGCCAGATCGGGGGGGGTGAGCAGTTCTTC; CDR3aa: CASSQIGGGEQFF
v_gene: TRBV11-2; d_gene: TRBD2; j_gene: TRBJ2-1; abundance: -; CDR3nt: TGTGCCAGCAGCTTAACTACTAGCGGGGGGTCGACCTACAATGAGCAGTTCTTC; CDR3aa: CASSLTTSGGSTYNEQFF
v_gene: TRBV11-2; d_gene: TRBD1; j_gene: TRBJ1-1; abundance: -; CDR3nt: TGTGCCAGCACCTTCGGGACAGACTACACTGAAGCTTTCTTT; CDR3aa: CASTFGTDYTEAFF
v_gene: TRBV9; d_gene: -; j_gene: TRBJ2-3; abundance: -; CDR3nt: TGTGCCAGCAGCCATCGGGACAGCACAGATACGCAGTATTTT; CDR3aa: CASSHRDSTDTQYF
v_gene: TRBV27; d_gene: -; j_gene: TRBJ2-1; abundance: -; CDR3nt: TGTGCCAGCAGTCGGGGCGGGGCATACAATGAGCAGTTCTTC; CDR3aa: CASSRGGAYNEQFF
v_gene: TRBV19; d_gene: -; j_gene: TRBJ1-1; abundance: once; CDR3nt: TGTGCCAGTATGACGGGGGTACTGAACACTGAAGCTTTCTTT; CDR3aa: CASMTGVLNTEAFF
v_gene: TRBV5-1; d_gene: -; j_gene: TRBJ1-2; abundance: -; CDR3nt: TGCGCCAGCAGCTTACAGGGTGATGGCTACACCTTC; CDR3aa: CASSLQGDGYTF
v_gene: TRBV5-4; d_gene: -; j_gene: TRBJ1-4; abundance: -; CDR3nt: TGTGCCAGCAGCTTGCTCCGGGTTGTGAATGAAAAACTGTTTTTT; CDR3aa: CASSLLRVVNEKLFF
v_gene: TRBV19; d_gene: TRBD1; j_gene: TRBJ2-3; abundance: -; CDR3nt: TGTGCCAGTAGTATTCGGGACAGCATCACAGATACGCAGTATTTT; CDR3aa: CASSIRDSITDTQYF
v_gene: TRBV12-5; d_gene: -; j_gene: TRBJ1-4; abundance: -; CDR3nt: TGTGCTAGTGGTTGGATGACAGGTACTAATGAAAAACTGTTTTTT; CDR3aa: CASGWMTGTNEKLFF
v_gene: TRBV27; d_gene: -; j_gene: TRBJ2-7; abundance: -; CDR3nt: TGTGCCTCAGGCTACGAGCAGTACTTC; CDR3aa: CASGYEQYF
v_gene: TRBV6-1; d_gene: -; j_gene: TRBJ1-2; abundance: many; CDR3nt: TGTGCCAGCAGTGAAGGTATATCTGACAGACTACATGGCTACACCTTC; CDR3aa: CASSEGISDRLHGYTF
v_gene: TRBV5-4; d_gene: -; j_gene: TRBJ1-2; abundance: -; CDR3nt: TGTGCCAGCAGCTATTGGTCCTTTACCAACTATGGCTACACCTTC; CDR3aa: CASSYWSFTNYGYTF
v_gene: TRBV7-9; d_gene: -; j_gene: TRBJ2-2; abundance: -; CDR3nt: TGTGCCAGCAGCTTAATCCGGCAGACCGACACCGGGGAGCTGTTTTTT; CDR3aa: CASSLIRQTDTGELFF
v_gene: TRBV7-2; d_gene: TRBD2; j_gene: TRBJ2-6; abundance: once; CDR3nt: TGTGCCAGCAGCCTTACTAGCGGGAACTCTGGGGCCAACGTCCTGACTTTC; CDR3aa: CASSLTSGNSGANVLTF
v_gene: TRBV6-1; d_gene: -; j_gene: TRBJ1-2; abundance: -; CDR3nt: TGTGCCAGCCTCCCCGGAGGGATTTTTAGCTATGGCTACACCTTC; CDR3aa: CASLPGGIFSYGYTF
v_gene: TRBV19; d_gene: -; j_gene: TRBJ1-2; abundance: -; CDR3nt: TGTGCCAGTGCTTATACTAGTGCCTATGGCTACACCTTC; CDR3aa: CASAYTSAYGYTF
v_gene: TRBV27; d_gene: -; j_gene: TRBJ2-5; abundance: -; CDR3nt: TGTGCCAGCAGCCGCCTGGGGGGTAAAGAGACCCAGTACTTC; CDR3aa: CASSRLGGKETQYF
v_gene: TRBV6-6; d_gene: -; j_gene: TRBJ1-1; abundance: -; CDR3nt: TGTGCCAGCAGTTCCGCGGGGTTCGTGCTTGAAGCTTTCTTT; CDR3aa: CASSSAGFVLEAFF
v_gene: TRBV11-3; d_gene: -; j_gene: TRBJ2-2; abundance: -; CDR3nt: TGTGCCAGCAGTTCAAGAGGGGAGAACACCGGGGAGCTGTTTTTT; CDR3aa: CASSSRGENTGELFF
v_gene: TRBV7-6; d_gene: -; j_gene: TRBJ2-5; abundance: -; CDR3nt: TGTGCCAGCAGCCCAATACTCTACCAGGACGAGACCCAGTACTTC; CDR3aa: CASSPILYQDETQYF
v_gene: TRBV7-2; d_gene: -; j_gene: TRBJ1-6; abundance: -; CDR3nt: TGTGCCAGCAGCTTAGATACAGGAGGGAATTCACCCCTCCACTTT; CDR3aa: CASSLDTGGNSPLHF
v_gene: TRBV27; d_gene: -; j_gene: TRBJ2-2; abundance: -; CDR3nt: TGTGCCAGCAGTTTACTGAACACCGGGGAGCTGTTTTTT; CDR3aa: CASSLLNTGELFF